The clone carrying this T cell receptor beta chain was counted at least ten times. The data belong to a study of T cells in Graves' hyperthyroidism and ophthalmopathy. This CDR3 comprises 16 residues. V dropped 6 bases and J dropped 8; count of bases not matched to a gene: 13. Amplification yielded TCR beta CDR3 regions, with RNA transcripts as the source. First-round RT-PCR targeting the TCR CDR3 was performed with the HTBI primer set. Each CDR3 protein gets one entry after TCRdb re-called the multiplex PCR reads with MiXCR. The table shows 600,000 or so distinct CDR3 sequences, with around 14% occurring only once.

This chain connects TRBV12-3 or TRBV12-4 to TRBJ2-1; 10 bases are a match to TRBD2. This receptor was obtained from a woman between 18 and 29 years old with Graves' ophthalmopathy. Material: blood. This CDR3 is CASSPNPSGRRDEQFF. CDR3 in DNA: TGTGCCAGCAGCCCCAATCCTAGCGGGAGAAGGGATGAGCAGTTCTTC.